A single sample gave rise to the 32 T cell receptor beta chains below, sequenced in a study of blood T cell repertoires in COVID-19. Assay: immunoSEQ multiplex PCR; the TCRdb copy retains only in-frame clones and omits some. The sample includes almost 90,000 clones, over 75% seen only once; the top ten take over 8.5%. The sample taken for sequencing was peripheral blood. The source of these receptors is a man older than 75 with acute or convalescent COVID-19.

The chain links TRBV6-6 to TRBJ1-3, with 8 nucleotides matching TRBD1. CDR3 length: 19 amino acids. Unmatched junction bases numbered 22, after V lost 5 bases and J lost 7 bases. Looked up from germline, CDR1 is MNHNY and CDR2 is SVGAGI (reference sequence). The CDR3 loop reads CASSPKPGQAYLDLNTIYF. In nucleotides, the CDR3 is TGTGCCAGCAGTCCAAAACCGGGACAGGCTTATCTTGATTTGAACACCATATATTTT.

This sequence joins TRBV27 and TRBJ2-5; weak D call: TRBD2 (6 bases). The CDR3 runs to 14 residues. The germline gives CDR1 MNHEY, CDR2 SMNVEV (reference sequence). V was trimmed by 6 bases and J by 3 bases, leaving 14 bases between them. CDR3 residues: CASSRWGGKETQYF. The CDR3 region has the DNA TGTGCCAGCAGCAGATGGGGCGGGAAAGAGACCCAGTACTTC.

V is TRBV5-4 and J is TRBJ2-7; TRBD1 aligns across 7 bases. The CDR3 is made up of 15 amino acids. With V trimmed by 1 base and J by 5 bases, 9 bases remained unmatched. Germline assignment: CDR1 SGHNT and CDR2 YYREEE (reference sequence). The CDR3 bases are TGTGCCAGCAGCTTGCCGGGACAGACAAGAGACGAGCAGTACTTC. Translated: CASSLPGQTRDEQYF.

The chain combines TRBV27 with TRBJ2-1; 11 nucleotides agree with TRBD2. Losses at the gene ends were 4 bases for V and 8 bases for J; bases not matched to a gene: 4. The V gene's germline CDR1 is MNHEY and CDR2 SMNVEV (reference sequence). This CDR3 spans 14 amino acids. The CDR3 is CASSSTSGSYEQFF. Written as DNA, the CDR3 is TGTGCCAGCAGTTCCACTAGCGGGAGCTATGAGCAGTTCTTC.

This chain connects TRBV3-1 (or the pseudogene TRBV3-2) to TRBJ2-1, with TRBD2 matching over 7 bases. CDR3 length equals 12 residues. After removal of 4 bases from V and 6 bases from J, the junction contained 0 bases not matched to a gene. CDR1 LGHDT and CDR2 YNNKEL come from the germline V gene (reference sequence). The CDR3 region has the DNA TGTGCCAGCAGCCTAGCGGGCAATGAGCAGTTCTTC. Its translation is CASSLAGNEQFF.

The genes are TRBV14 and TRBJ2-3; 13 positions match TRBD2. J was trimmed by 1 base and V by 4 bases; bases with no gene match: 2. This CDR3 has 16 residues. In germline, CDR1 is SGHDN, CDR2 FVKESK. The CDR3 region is CASSRGLAGGTDTQYF. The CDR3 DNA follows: TGTGCCAGCAGCCGCGGACTAGCGGGGGGCACAGATACGCAGTATTTT.

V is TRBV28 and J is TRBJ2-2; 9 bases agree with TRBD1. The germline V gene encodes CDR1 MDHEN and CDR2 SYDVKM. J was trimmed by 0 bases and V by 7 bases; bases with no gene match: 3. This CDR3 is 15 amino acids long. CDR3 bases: TGTGCCAGCATCACAGGGGGCTCGAACACCGGGGAGCTGTTTTTT. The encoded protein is CASITGGSNTGELFF.

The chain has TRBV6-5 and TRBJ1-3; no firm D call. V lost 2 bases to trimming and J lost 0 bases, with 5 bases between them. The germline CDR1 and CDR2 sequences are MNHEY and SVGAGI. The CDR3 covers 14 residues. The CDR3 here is CASSYAGSGNTIYF. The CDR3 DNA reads TGTGCCAGCAGTTACGCGGGCTCTGGAAACACCATATATTTT.

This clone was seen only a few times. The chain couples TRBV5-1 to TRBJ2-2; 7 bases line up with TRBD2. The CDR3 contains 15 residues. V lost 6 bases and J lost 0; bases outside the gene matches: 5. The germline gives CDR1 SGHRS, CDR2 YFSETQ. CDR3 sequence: CASNTGLANTGELFF. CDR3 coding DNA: TGCGCCAGCAATACCGGACTAGCGAACACCGGGGAGCTGTTTTTT.

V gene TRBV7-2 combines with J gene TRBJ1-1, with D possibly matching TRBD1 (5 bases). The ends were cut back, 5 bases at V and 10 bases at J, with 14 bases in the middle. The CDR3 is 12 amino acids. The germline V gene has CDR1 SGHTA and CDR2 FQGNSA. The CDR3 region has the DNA TGTGCCAGCAGCCCATTCACGGGGGGAGCTTTCTTT. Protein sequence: CASSPFTGGAFF.

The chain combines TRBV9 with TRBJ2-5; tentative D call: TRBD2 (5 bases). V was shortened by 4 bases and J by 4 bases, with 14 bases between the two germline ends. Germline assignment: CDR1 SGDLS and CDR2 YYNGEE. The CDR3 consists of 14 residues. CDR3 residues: CASSPLLAGETQYF. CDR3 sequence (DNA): TGTGCCAGCAGCCCCCTTCTGGCGGGAGAGACCCAGTACTTC.

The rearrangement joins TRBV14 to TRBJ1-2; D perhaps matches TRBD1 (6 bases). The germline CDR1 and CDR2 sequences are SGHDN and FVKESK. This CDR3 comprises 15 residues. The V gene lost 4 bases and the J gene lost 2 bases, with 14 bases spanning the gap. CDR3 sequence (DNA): TGTGCCAGCAGCCTAAGGGGGGGCTGGAACTATGGCTACACCTTC. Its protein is CASSLRGGWNYGYTF.

CDR3 nucleotides: TGCAGCGTGCGCGGGGGGGCGAAGGAGCAGTACTTC. This encodes CSVRGGAKEQYF. The chain couples TRBV29-1 to TRBJ2-7; 9 bases fit TRBD2. This CDR3 has 12 amino acids. Losses at the gene ends were 6 bases for V and 7 bases for J; bases not matched to a gene: 7. The germline CDR1 and CDR2 sequences are SQVTM and ANQGSEA.

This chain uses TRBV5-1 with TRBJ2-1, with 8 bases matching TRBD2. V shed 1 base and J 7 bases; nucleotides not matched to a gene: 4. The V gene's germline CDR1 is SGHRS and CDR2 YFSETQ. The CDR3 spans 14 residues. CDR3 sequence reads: CASSLSGRGNEQFF. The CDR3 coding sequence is TGCGCCAGCAGCTTGAGCGGGAGAGGAAATGAGCAGTTCTTC.

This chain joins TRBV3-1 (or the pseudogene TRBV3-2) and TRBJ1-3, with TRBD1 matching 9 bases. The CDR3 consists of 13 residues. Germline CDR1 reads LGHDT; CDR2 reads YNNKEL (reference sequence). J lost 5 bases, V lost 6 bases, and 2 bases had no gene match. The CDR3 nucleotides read TGTGCCAGCAGGGGGACAGGGCGAAACACCATATATTTT. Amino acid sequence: CASRGTGRNTIYF.

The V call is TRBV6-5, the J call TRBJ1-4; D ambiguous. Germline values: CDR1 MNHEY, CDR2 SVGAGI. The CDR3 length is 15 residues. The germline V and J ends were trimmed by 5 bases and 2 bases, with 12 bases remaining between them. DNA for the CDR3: TGTGCCAGCAGTCCAAGAGGGTTGACTAATGAAAAACTGTTTTTT. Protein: CASSPRGLTNEKLFF.

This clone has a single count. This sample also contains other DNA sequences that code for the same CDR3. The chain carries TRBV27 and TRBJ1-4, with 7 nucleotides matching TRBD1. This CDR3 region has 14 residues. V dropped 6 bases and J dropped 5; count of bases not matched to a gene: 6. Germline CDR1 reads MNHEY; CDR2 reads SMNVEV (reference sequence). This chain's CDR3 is CASSFGQANEKLFF. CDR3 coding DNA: TGTGCCAGCAGCTTCGGACAGGCAAATGAAAAACTGTTTTTT.

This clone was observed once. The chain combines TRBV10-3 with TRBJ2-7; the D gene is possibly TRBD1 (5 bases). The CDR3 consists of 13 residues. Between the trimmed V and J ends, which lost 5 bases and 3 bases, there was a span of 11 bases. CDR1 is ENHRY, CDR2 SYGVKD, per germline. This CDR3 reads CAISNRQIYEQYF. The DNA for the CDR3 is TGTGCCATCAGTAATAGACAGATCTACGAGCAGTACTTC.

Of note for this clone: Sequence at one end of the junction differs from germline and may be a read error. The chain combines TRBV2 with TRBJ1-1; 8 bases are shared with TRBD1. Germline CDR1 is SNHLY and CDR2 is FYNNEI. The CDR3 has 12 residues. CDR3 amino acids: CAGRGRETEAFF. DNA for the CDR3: TGTGCCGGCAGGGGGCGTGAGACTGAAGCTTTCTTT.

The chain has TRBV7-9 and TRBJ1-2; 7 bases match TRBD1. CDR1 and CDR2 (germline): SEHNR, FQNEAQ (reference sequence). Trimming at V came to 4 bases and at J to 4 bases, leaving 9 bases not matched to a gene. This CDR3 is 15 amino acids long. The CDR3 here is CASSSRTGLFYGYTF. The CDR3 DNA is TGTGCCAGCAGCTCCCGGACAGGTCTTTTCTATGGCTACACCTTC. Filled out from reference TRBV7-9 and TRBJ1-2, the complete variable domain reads DTGVSQNPRHKITKRGQNVTFRCDPISEHNRLYWYRQTLGQGPEFLTYFQNEAQLEKSRLLSDRFSAERPKGSFSTLEIQRTEQGDSAMYLCASSSRTGLFYGYTFGSGTRLTVV.

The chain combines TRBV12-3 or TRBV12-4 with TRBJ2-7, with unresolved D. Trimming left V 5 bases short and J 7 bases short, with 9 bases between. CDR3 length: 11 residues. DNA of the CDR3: TGTGCCAGCAGTATACTCCGGGAGCAGTACTTC. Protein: CASSILREQYF.

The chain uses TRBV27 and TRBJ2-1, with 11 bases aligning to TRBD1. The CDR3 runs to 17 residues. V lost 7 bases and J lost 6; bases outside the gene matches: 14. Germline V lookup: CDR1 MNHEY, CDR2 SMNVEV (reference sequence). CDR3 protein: CASTLLAVGQGGNEQFF. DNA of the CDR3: TGTGCCAGCACCCTCTTGGCCGTGGGACAGGGGGGCAATGAGCAGTTCTTC.

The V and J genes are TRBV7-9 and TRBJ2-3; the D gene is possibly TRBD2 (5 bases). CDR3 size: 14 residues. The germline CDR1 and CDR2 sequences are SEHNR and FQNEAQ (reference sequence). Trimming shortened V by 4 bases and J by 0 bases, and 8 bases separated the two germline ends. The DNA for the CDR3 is TGTGCCAGCAGCTCGGGGAGAAGCACAGATACGCAGTATTTT. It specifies CASSSGRSTDTQYF. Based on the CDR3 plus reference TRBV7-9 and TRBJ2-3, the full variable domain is DTGVSQNPRHKITKRGQNVTFRCDPISEHNRLYWYRQTLGQGPEFLTYFQNEAQLEKSRLLSDRFSAERPKGSFSTLEIQRTEQGDSAMYLCASSSGRSTDTQYFGPGTRLTVL.

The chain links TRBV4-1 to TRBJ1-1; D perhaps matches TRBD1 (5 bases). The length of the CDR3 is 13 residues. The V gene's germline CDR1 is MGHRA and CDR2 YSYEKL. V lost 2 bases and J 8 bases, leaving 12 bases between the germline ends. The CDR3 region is CASSQWGGLEAFF. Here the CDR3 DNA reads TGCGCCAGCAGCCAATGGGGGGGACTCGAAGCTTTCTTT.

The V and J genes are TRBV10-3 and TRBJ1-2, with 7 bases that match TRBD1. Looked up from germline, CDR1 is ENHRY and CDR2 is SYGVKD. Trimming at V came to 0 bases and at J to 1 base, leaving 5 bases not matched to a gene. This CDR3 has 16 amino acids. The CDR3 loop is CAISESQGGYNYGYTF. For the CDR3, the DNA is TGTGCCATCAGTGAGTCCCAGGGGGGCTATAACTATGGCTACACCTTC.

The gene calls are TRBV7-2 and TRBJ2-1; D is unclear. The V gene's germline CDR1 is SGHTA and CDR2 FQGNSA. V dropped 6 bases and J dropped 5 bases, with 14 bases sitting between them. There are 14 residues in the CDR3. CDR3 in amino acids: CASSFSQSNNEQFF. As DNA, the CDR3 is TGTGCCAGCAGTTTTTCCCAGTCAAACAATGAGCAGTTCTTC.

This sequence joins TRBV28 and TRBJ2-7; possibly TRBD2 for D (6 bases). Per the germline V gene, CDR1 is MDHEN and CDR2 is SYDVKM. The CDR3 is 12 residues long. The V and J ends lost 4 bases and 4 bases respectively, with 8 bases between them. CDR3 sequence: CASSSGRYEQYF. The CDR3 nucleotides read TGTGCCAGCAGTTCAGGGAGGTACGAGCAGTACTTC.

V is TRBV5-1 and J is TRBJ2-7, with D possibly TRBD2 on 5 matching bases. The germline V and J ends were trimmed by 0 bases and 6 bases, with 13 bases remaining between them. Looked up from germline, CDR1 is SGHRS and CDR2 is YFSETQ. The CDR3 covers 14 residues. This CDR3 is CASSLDSGKFEQYF. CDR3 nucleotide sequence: TGCGCCAGCAGCTTGGACTCGGGGAAGTTCGAGCAGTACTTC.

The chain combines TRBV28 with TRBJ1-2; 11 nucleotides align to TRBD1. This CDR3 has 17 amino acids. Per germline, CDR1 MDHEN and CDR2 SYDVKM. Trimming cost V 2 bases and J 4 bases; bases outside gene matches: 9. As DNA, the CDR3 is TGTGCCAGCAGTTTAAGTAGCCTGGACAGGGGGCCCTATGGCTACACCTTC. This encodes CASSLSSLDRGPYGYTF.

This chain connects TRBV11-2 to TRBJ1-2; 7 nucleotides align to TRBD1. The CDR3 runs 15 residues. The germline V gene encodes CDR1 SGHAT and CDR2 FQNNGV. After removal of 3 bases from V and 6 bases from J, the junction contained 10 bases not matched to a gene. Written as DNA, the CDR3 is TGTGCCAGCAGCTTCCAGGGGGGCGGACTCGATGGCTACACCTTC. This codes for CASSFQGGGLDGYTF.

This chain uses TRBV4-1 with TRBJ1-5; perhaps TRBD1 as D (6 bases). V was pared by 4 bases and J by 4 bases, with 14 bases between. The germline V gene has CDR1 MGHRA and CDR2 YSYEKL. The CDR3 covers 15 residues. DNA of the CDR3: TGCGCCAGCAGCCGAAACAGGGACCCGAATCAGCCCCAGCATTTT. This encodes CASSRNRDPNQPQHF.

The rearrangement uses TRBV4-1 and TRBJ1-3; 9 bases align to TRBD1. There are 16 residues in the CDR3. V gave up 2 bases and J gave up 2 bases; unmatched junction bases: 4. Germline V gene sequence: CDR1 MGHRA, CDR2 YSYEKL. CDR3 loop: CASSQIGTGTGNTIYF. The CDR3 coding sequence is TGCGCCAGCAGCCAAATTGGGACAGGGACTGGAAACACCATATATTTT.